This TCR beta chain was sequenced for a study of CD8 T cells in ankylosing spondylitis. Findings of the study overall: Prior work had noted some motif variants in reactive arthritis blood and synovial fluid. Typical of ankylosing spondylitis blood, it appeared, was a TCR beta motif of fewer than 10 highly homologous variants. Disease-associated clones were CD8+ and fairly uncommon in peripheral blood. Matched synovial fluid from ankylosing spondylitis patients was reported to be enriched for disease-linked clones.

Scientists made TCR beta libraries using quantitative 5'-RACE with molecular barcodes. TCRdb processed the 5' RACE reads anew with MiXCR; each CDR3 protein has one entry. This sample has 700,000 to 1,000,000 distinct CDR3 sequences, with about 10% found just once. The CDR3 spans 16 residues. The V end lost 0 bases, the J end lost 4 bases, and 15 bases lay between the germline ends. The V gene's germline CDR1 is LNHNV and CDR2 YYDKDF (reference sequence). A word on this clonotype: The target antigen is unknown.

This sequence was found in a male donor with ankylosing spondylitis. The V and J genes are TRBV15 and TRBJ1-2; D remains ambiguous. The sequenced sample consisted of blood, either unsorted or a sorted T cell fraction (not recorded which). CDR3 in DNA: TGTGCCACCAGCAGAGATCTGGGCAAAGGAGGCTATGGCTACACCTTC. Translating gives CATSRDLGKGGYGYTF.